The 25 T cell receptor beta chains below come from one sample, sequenced in a study of OX40 agonist ivuxolimab in advanced cancers. TCRdb's table, derived via immunoSEQ multiplex PCR, lists solely in-frame clones and lacks some. The repertoire holds 40,000 to 50,000 clones, with around 85% as singletons. Source: CD4+ or CD8+ T cells sorted from blood, taken in a trial of the OX40 agonist ivuxolimab. Receptors originate from an adult with an advanced solid tumor such as melanoma, head and neck, liver or kidney cancer.

The rearrangement joins TRBV7-9 to TRBJ1-2; D is uncertain. CDR3 length: 13 amino acids. Trimming stripped 7 bases from V and 4 bases from J, with 13 bases between. Germline V lookup: CDR1 SEHNR, CDR2 FQNEAQ (reference sequence). CDR3 nucleotide sequence: TGTGCCAGCACCCAGGACGGGCCCTATGGCTACACCTTC. This encodes CASTQDGPYGYTF.

The chain combines TRBV5-1 with TRBJ2-1; possible D gene TRBD2, 5 bases. This CDR3 region has 15 residues. Germline CDR1 and CDR2: SGHRS and YFSETQ. V lost 2 bases, J lost 0 bases, and 9 bases lay in between. The CDR3 DNA reads as TGCGCCAGCAGCTTTGAGCGGATCTCCTACAATGAGCAGTTCTTC. It specifies CASSFERISYNEQFF.

This chain uses TRBV5-1 with TRBJ2-1, with 9 nucleotides matching TRBD2. CDR3 length equals 16 residues. Trimming took 0 bases from V and 4 from J; bases not matched to a gene: 5. The germline gives CDR1 SGHRS, CDR2 YFSETQ. The CDR3 coding sequence is TGCGCCAGCAGCTTGGGGTGGCTAGCGGGGTACAATGAGCAGTTCTTC. This encodes CASSLGWLAGYNEQFF.

This chain connects TRBV11-3 to TRBJ2-5; D is tentatively TRBD1 or TRBD2 (5 bases each). Germline V gene lookup returns CDR1 SGHNT and CDR2 YENEEA. The V end lost 1 base, the J end lost 5 bases, and 8 bases lay between the germline ends. The CDR3 consists of 13 residues. CDR3 residues: CASSLGGWETQYF. The CDR3 DNA reads TGTGCCAGCAGCTTAGGGGGGTGGGAGACCCAGTACTTC.

This chain connects TRBV14 to TRBJ2-2, with 10 bases that match TRBD2. V lost 0 bases, J lost 5 bases, and 3 bases stayed unmatched. The CDR3 extends over 16 amino acids. The germline V gene encodes CDR1 SGHDN and CDR2 FVKESK. The CDR3 coding sequence is TGTGCCAGCAGCCAAGACCTAGCGGGGGTTACCGGGGAGCTGTTTTTT. This gives the protein CASSQDLAGVTGELFF.

The J gene is TRBJ2-7, the V gene TRBV18; possible D gene TRBD2, 6 bases. Germline assignment: CDR1 KGHSH and CDR2 LQKENI. V gave up 4 bases and J gave up 1 base, with 17 bases separating them. The CDR3 contains 16 residues. The CDR3 loop reads CASSRGDGLNSYEQYF. In DNA, the CDR3 is TGTGCCAGCTCACGGGGGGACGGCCTAAATTCCTACGAGCAGTACTTC.

The chain joins TRBV7-9 to TRBJ1-1; no firm D call. This CDR3 spans 11 amino acids. Trimming took 4 bases from V and 4 from J, leaving 4 bases between them. Germline loops: CDR1 SEHNR, CDR2 FQNEAQ (reference sequence). CDR3 DNA: TGTGCCAGCAGCTCGGTCACTGAAGCTTTCTTT. Its protein is CASSSVTEAFF.

The rearrangement joins TRBV28 to TRBJ1-1; D is undetermined. The ends were cut back, 6 bases at V and 1 base at J, with 9 bases in the middle. This CDR3 spans 13 amino acids. Per the germline V gene, CDR1 is MDHEN and CDR2 is SYDVKM. CDR3: CASSHSPNTEAFF. CDR3 DNA sequence: TGTGCCAGCAGCCACAGCCCGAACACTGAAGCTTTCTTT.

The V call is TRBV6-5, the J call TRBJ2-3; D uncertain. The V gene's germline CDR1 is MNHEY and CDR2 SVGAGI. The V end lost 6 bases, the J end lost 0 bases, and 10 bases lay between the germline ends. The CDR3 extends over 14 amino acids. CDR3 nucleotide sequence: TGTGCCAGCAGCCTTGGAGATAGCACAGATACGCAGTATTTT. Its protein is CASSLGDSTDTQYF.

This clone was seen only once. The chain uses TRBV18 and TRBJ1-4, with D possibly matching TRBD1 (6 bases). Trimming took off 3 bases at V and 4 bases at J, with 27 bases between the two ends. CDR1 is KGHSH, CDR2 LQKENI, per germline. The CDR3 has 20 amino acids. The CDR3 here is CASSPAFRGATDHYNEKLFF. The DNA of the CDR3 is TGTGCCAGCTCACCTGCTTTTCGGGGGGCTACCGACCACTATAATGAAAAACTGTTTTTT.

The chain combines TRBV18 with TRBJ1-4; 9 nucleotides match TRBD1. The CDR3 sequence is 17 residues long. Losses at the gene ends were 4 bases for V and 0 bases for J; bases not matched to a gene: 6. CDR1 and CDR2 from the germline V gene are KGHSH and LQKENI. The CDR3 DNA follows: TGTGCCAGCTCACTCGGGACAGGGCTTGCAACTAATGAAAAACTGTTTTTT. It codes for CASSLGTGLATNEKLFF.

This chain uses TRBV10-2 with TRBJ2-5; the D gene is possibly TRBD1 (5 bases). Germline V CDR1 and CDR2: WSHSY, SAAADI. The CDR3 spans 13 residues. V lost 5 bases to trimming and J lost 4 bases, with 11 bases between them. CDR3 nucleotide sequence: TGCGCCAGCAGTATAGTGGGGCGAGAGACCCAGTACTTC. Its protein product is CASSIVGRETQYF.

The V gene is TRBV19, the J gene TRBJ2-2, with a tentative D call TRBD1 (6 bases). Germline CDR1 and CDR2: LNHDA and SQIVND (reference sequence). The length of the CDR3 is 15 residues. With 6 bases removed from V and 0 bases from J, the gap between germline ends came to 11 bases. The CDR3 coding sequence is TGTGCCAGTAGCCTGGACAGCGCGAACACCGGGGAGCTGTTTTTT. Its translation: CASSLDSANTGELFF.

This chain connects TRBV25-1 to TRBJ2-1; tentative D call: TRBD1 (5 bases). Germline V CDR1 and CDR2: MGHDK, SYGVNS. V shed 4 bases and J shed 8 bases, with 18 bases lying between them. The CDR3 extends over 15 amino acids. The CDR3 bases are TGTGCCAGCAGTGGGGGCGAGACAAAAGTCCATGAGCAGTTCTTC. It codes for CASSGGETKVHEQFF.

J is TRBJ2-5 and V is TRBV15; maybe TRBD2 (6 bases). Germline lookup yields CDR1 LNHNV and CDR2 YYDKDF (reference sequence). CDR3 size: 13 residues. The CDR3 DNA reads TGTGCGTTTGGGACGACCGGGGGAGAGACCCAGTACTTC. Translation gives CAFGTTGGETQYF.

The CDR3 protein is CASAYSGSSYEQYF. The DNA of the CDR3 is TGTGCCAGTGCTTATTCAGGGAGCTCCTACGAGCAGTACTTC. The chain has TRBV19 and TRBJ2-7; perhaps D is TRBD1 or TRBD2 (5 bases each). Trimming shortened V by 8 bases and J by 0 bases, and 14 bases separated the two germline ends. The germline V gene has CDR1 LNHDA and CDR2 SQIVND (reference sequence). The CDR3 loop spans 14 amino acids.

V usage is TRBV5-5 and J usage is TRBJ1-1; TRBD1 agrees at 10 bases. V lost 6 bases to trimming and J lost 4 bases; unmatched junction nucleotides: 6. Germline CDR1 SGHKS, CDR2 YYEKEE (reference sequence). CDR3 size: 14 residues. The CDR3 coding sequence is TGTGCCAGCAAGGGGACAGGGGCAGGCACTGAAGCTTTCTTT. It is translated as CASKGTGAGTEAFF.

The chain carries TRBV5-4 and TRBJ1-1, with D perhaps TRBD1 (6 bases). The CDR3 is made up of 20 amino acids. Trimming left V 6 bases short and J 0 bases short, with 30 bases between. The V gene's germline CDR1 is SGHNT and CDR2 YYREEE (reference sequence). Here the CDR3 DNA reads TGTGCCAGCACCTTAGGGGGAGAATCCCCCTATCGGTCCCTGAACACTGAAGCTTTCTTT. Its protein product is CASTLGGESPYRSLNTEAFF. Full variable domain (missing parts from reference TRBV5-4 and TRBJ1-1): ETGVTQSPTHLIKTRGQQVTLRCSSQSGHNTVSWYQQALGQGPQFIFQYYREEENGRGNFPPRFSGLQFPNYSSELNVNALELDDSALYLCASTLGGESPYRSLNTEAFFGQGTRLTVV.

V is TRBV15 and J is TRBJ2-1; perhaps D is TRBD1 or TRBD2 (5 bases each). Trimming took off 0 bases at V and 11 bases at J, with 11 bases between the two ends. This CDR3 is 13 amino acids long. CDR1 and CDR2 (germline): LNHNV, YYDKDF (reference sequence). The chain's CDR3 is CATSRDGTKKQFF. The CDR3 region has the DNA TGTGCCACCAGCAGAGATGGGACCAAAAAGCAGTTCTTC.

This sequence joins TRBV29-1 and TRBJ1-2, with TRBD1 matching over 7 bases. Trimming took 1 base from V and 5 from J; bases not matched to a gene: 7. The CDR3 has 14 amino acids. CDR1 and CDR2 from the germline V gene are SQVTM and ANQGSEA. CDR3 nucleotides: TGCAGCGTTGAAGGCGGGACAGTCGGTTATGGCTACACCTTC. Its protein is CSVEGGTVGYGYTF.

The table lists this clone with a few counts. CDR3 region: CASSSLDSNSYEQYF. CDR3 nucleotides: TGTGCCAGCAGCTCACTTGACTCCAACTCCTACGAGCAGTACTTC. The chain is built from TRBV11-1 and TRBJ2-7; D not certain. Germline values: CDR1 SGHAT, CDR2 FQDESV (reference sequence). V lost 4 bases, J lost 0 bases, and 13 bases lay in between. The CDR3 spans 15 residues.

CDR3 DNA: TGTGCCAGTAGTCCAAGGGCCCCCCAGGGTGAAGCTTTCTTT. Its translation is CASSPRAPQGEAFF. The V call is TRBV19, the J call TRBJ1-1; D perhaps matches TRBD1 (5 bases). This CDR3 spans 14 amino acids. V dropped 5 bases and J dropped 7 bases, with 17 bases sitting between them. CDR1 LNHDA and CDR2 SQIVND come from the germline V gene (reference sequence).

The genes are TRBV2 and TRBJ2-2; no reliable D call. CDR3 size: 16 residues. CDR1 SNHLY and CDR2 FYNNEI come from the germline V gene. Trimming removed 0 bases from V and 0 bases from J, with 8 bases in between. The DNA of the CDR3 is TGTGCCAGCAGTGAAGCAAGGGTGACGAACACCGGGGAGCTGTTTTTT. This translates into CASSEARVTNTGELFF. Complete variable domain (other parts from reference TRBV2 and TRBJ2-2): EPEVTQTPSHQVTQMGQEVILRCVPISNHLYFYWYRQILGQKVEFLVSFYNNEISEKSEIFDDQFSVERPDGSNFTLKIRSTKLEDSAMYFCASSEARVTNTGELFFGEGSRLTVL.

This rearrangement joins TRBV10-1 to TRBJ2-7; no firm D call. Trimming removed 0 bases at V and 4 bases at J, with 25 bases between. CDR3 length equals 19 residues. The germline V gene has CDR1 WNHNN and CDR2 SYGVQD (reference sequence). CDR3: CASSESALVDGLARYEQYF. The CDR3 DNA is TGCGCCAGCAGTGAGTCGGCGTTGGTCGACGGGTTGGCGAGGTACGAGCAGTACTTC.

This clone was seen just once. V gene TRBV29-1 combines with J gene TRBJ2-4; tentatively, D is TRBD2 (7 bases). CDR3 size: 13 residues. V dropped 4 bases and J dropped 8 bases, with 15 bases sitting between them. Germline V CDR1 and CDR2: SQVTM, ANQGSEA. The CDR3 reads CSVGGGREDIQYF. CDR3 sequence (DNA): TGCAGCGTTGGCGGGGGCCGGGAGGACATTCAGTACTTC.